These 32 T cell receptor beta chains were sequenced from one sample in a study of CXCR3-negative and CXCR3-positive naive CD8 T cells. These receptors are not linked to any known antigen. Researchers prepared the TRB cDNA libraries using 5' RACE with UMI labels. TCRdb reanalyzed the 5' RACE reads and collapses them to one entry per CDR3 protein, without DNA. This table holds more than 80,000 distinct CDR3 sequences. General study points: CXCR3-positive naive cells carried more hydrophobic TRB CDR3s than CXCR3-negative ones.

The sample was naive CXCR3+ CD8+ T cells from blood. Specified subset: CD45RO-CCR7+CD27+CD95- naive CD8+ T cells expressing CXCR3 (TNR3+). The receptors originated from a human donor in good health. Some clones in this sample may be carry-over from other donors' samples.

This rearrangement joins TRBV7-9 to TRBJ2-7; TCRdb reports TRBD1, a call that lacks DNA to check it against. The CDR3 has 15 residues. CDR1 and CDR2 from the germline V gene are SEHNR and FQNEAQ (reference sequence). The CDR3 sequence is CASSLLEQGAREQYF.

V usage is TRBV19 and J usage is TRBJ2-1; checking the TCRdb D call of TRBD1 is not possible without DNA. Germline-derived CDR1 and CDR2 are LNHDA and SQIVND (reference sequence). The CDR3 is 14 residues long. CDR3 sequence: CASSQGNSRNEQFF. Variable domain in full (rest from reference TRBV19 and TRBJ2-1): DGGITQSPKYLFRKEGQNVTLSCEQNLNHDAMYWYRQDPGQGLRLIYYSQIVNDFQKGDIAEGYSVSREKKESFPLTVTSAQKNPTAFYLCASSQGNSRNEQFFGPGTRLTVL.

The rearrangement links TRBV11-1 to TRBJ1-5. The CDR3 consists of 13 residues. CDR1 is SGHAT and CDR2 is FQDESV in the germline V gene (reference sequence). The CDR3 spells CASSLDTSQPQHF.

The V gene is TRBV7-6, the J gene TRBJ2-5; TCRdb calls TRBD2, which cannot be checked without DNA. The germline CDR1 and CDR2 sequences are SGHVS and FNYEAQ. This CDR3 comprises 15 residues. CDR3 loop: CASSSSGRARETQYF.

This chain uses TRBV13 with TRBJ2-2; as DNA is missing, the TRBD1 call by TCRdb cannot be tested. This CDR3 is built from 15 residues. Germline V CDR1 and CDR2: PRHDT, FYEKMQ (reference sequence). The chain's CDR3 is CASSLLLRGSGELFF.

This sequence joins TRBV6-5 and TRBJ2-7. CDR3 length: 15 amino acids. Germline loops: CDR1 MNHEY, CDR2 SVGAGI. CDR3: CASSYESSSSYEQYF.

The V and J genes are TRBV12-5 and TRBJ2-2. The CDR3 has 15 amino acids. The germline gives CDR1 LGHNT, CDR2 FRNRAP. The CDR3 loop is CASGLGPEGAGELFF.

The V and J genes are TRBV7-8 and TRBJ2-2; TCRdb selects TRBD2, and the lack of DNA leaves this call unchecked. CDR1 SGHVS and CDR2 FQNEAQ come from the germline V gene. The CDR3 consists of 17 residues. CDR3 in amino acids: CASSLEQEAPNTGELFF. The full variable domain, its missing parts supplied by reference TRBV7-8 and TRBJ2-2, is GAGVSQSPRYKVAKRGQDVALRCDPISGHVSLFWYQQALGQGPEFLTYFQNEAQLDKSGLPSDRFFAERPEGSVSTLKIQRTQQEDSAVYLCASSLEQEAPNTGELFFGEGSRLTVL.

The genes are TRBV5-1 and TRBJ2-3; TCRdb's assignment of TRBD2 cannot be checked, as there is no DNA. This CDR3 comprises 15 residues. Germline loops: CDR1 SGHRS, CDR2 YFSETQ. The CDR3 here is CASNPGLAGGDTQYF.

This chain connects TRBV7-9 to TRBJ2-3; the D call from TCRdb, TRBD2, cannot be confirmed without DNA. Germline CDR1 and CDR2: SEHNR and FQNEAQ (reference sequence). The CDR3 consists of 15 residues. CDR3 sequence reads: CASSLAGLAGDTQYF. Looking up the rest from reference TRBV7-9 and TRBJ2-3 gives the full variable domain: DTGVSQNPRHKITKRGQNVTFRCDPISEHNRLYWYRQTLGQGPEFLTYFQNEAQLEKSRLLSDRFSAERPKGSFSTLEIQRTEQGDSAMYLCASSLAGLAGDTQYFGPGTRLTVL.

V and J are TRBV12-3 or TRBV12-4 and TRBJ1-5. This CDR3 has 13 amino acids. Here the CDR3 reads CASNSHGYQPQHF.

The J gene is TRBJ2-3, the V gene TRBV6-5; the D call of TRBD1 rests on TCRdb alone, since no DNA is present to check it. The CDR3 sequence is 14 residues long. CDR1 and CDR2 from the germline V gene are MNHEY and SVGAGI. CDR3 amino acids: CASSYLGTTDTQYF.

This chain connects TRBV23-1 to TRBJ2-5; TCRdb's D gene call, TRBD2, goes unchecked for lack of DNA. TRBV23-1 falls under the ORF class, with uncertain function. The CDR3 totals 19 residues. This chain's CDR3 is CASSQSWASRVARQETQYF.

The chain recombines TRBV27 with TRBJ1-1; the D call from TCRdb, TRBD1, cannot be confirmed without DNA. Germline CDR1 and CDR2: MNHEY and SMNVEV (reference sequence). This CDR3 spans 14 amino acids. The CDR3 sequence: CASSLGRGLTEAFF.

The chain links TRBV3-1 to TRBJ2-7; TCRdb reports TRBD2, a call that lacks DNA to check it against. Per the germline V gene, CDR1 is LGHDT and CDR2 is YNNKEL (reference sequence). This CDR3 comprises 14 residues. CDR3 residues: CASSVFREYYEQYF.

The chain carries TRBV28 and TRBJ2-5; TCRdb reports TRBD2, a call that lacks DNA to check it against. Germline V gene sequence: CDR1 MDHEN, CDR2 SYDVKM. This CDR3 comprises 15 residues. CDR3 protein: CASSPGTSGSETQYF.

This chain joins TRBV7-9 and TRBJ2-7; TCRdb returns TRBD1, unconfirmable since there is no DNA. Germline CDR1 SEHNR, CDR2 FQNEAQ (reference sequence). The CDR3 is 14 residues long. The CDR3 loop is CASSRTGSRYEQYF.

The chain couples TRBV4-1 to TRBJ2-5. This CDR3 is 13 amino acids long. Germline V CDR1 and CDR2: MGHRA, YSYEKL. CDR3 region: CASSPGREETQYF.

V is TRBV12-3 or TRBV12-4 and J is TRBJ1-2. The CDR3 covers 13 residues. The chain's CDR3 is CASSFTADYGYTF.

V is TRBV29-1 and J is TRBJ2-3; TCRdb gives TRBD2 as the D gene, but with no DNA this cannot be confirmed. CDR1 SQVTM and CDR2 ANQGSEA come from the germline V gene. This CDR3 is built from 15 residues. The CDR3 here is CSVEGWGPSTDTQYF.

The V call is TRBV12-3 or TRBV12-4, the J call TRBJ2-7. The CDR3 is 12 residues long. The CDR3 protein is CASSLWGTEQYF.

The chain has TRBV11-2 and TRBJ2-1; TCRdb designates TRBD2, a call that cannot be tested without DNA. Germline V gene lookup returns CDR1 SGHAT and CDR2 FQNNGV. There are 16 residues in the CDR3. CDR3 loop: CASSPSVGGSYNEQFF.

The chain uses TRBV13 and TRBJ1-2; the D call of TRBD1 rests on TCRdb alone, since no DNA is present to check it. The CDR3 has 14 amino acids. Germline V CDR1 and CDR2: PRHDT, FYEKMQ (reference sequence). CDR3 loop: CASSLRGIGYGYTF.

V usage is TRBV28 and J usage is TRBJ1-5; absent DNA, TCRdb's TRBD1 call cannot be checked. Germline V CDR1 and CDR2: MDHEN, SYDVKM. CDR3 length equals 17 residues. The CDR3 loop is CASSSPGGGHSNQPQHF.

This chain links TRBV20-1 with TRBJ2-1; the TCRdb call, TRBD1, lacks DNA for checking. The CDR3 totals 12 residues. The germline CDR1 and CDR2 sequences are DFQATT and SNEGSKA (reference sequence). This CDR3 reads CSATRRGGEQFF.

V gene TRBV28 combines with J gene TRBJ2-3; TCRdb's D call, TRBD1, is unchecked because there is no DNA. The CDR3 is 15 amino acids. CDR1 and CDR2 (germline): MDHEN, SYDVKM. CDR3 in amino acids: CASSPNQGNGDTQYF.

The J gene is TRBJ2-5, the V gene TRBV6-5; TCRdb indicates TRBD2, and absent DNA this call remains unverified. This CDR3 comprises 14 residues. Germline CDR1 MNHEY, CDR2 SVGAGI. This chain's CDR3 is CASSTSGSQETQYF.

The V and J genes are TRBV7-9 and TRBJ2-1; TCRdb outputs TRBD2, but without DNA this stays unchecked. Germline-derived CDR1 and CDR2 are SEHNR and FQNEAQ (reference sequence). The CDR3 is made up of 16 amino acids. CDR3 protein: CASSPPAGGRDNEQFF.

This chain connects TRBV3-1 to TRBJ2-1; the D gene TCRdb calls, TRBD2, cannot be checked with no DNA. Germline CDR1 LGHDT, CDR2 YNNKEL (reference sequence). There are 18 residues in the CDR3. The CDR3: CASSQDNSGGIPHNEQFF.

V and J are TRBV19 and TRBJ2-1. CDR1 is LNHDA and CDR2 is SQIVND in the germline V gene (reference sequence). This CDR3 has 15 amino acids. CDR3: CAISISGSSYNEQFF. Complete variable domain (other parts from reference TRBV19 and TRBJ2-1): DGGITQSPKYLFRKEGQNVTLSCEQNLNHDAMYWYRQDPGQGLRLIYYSQIVNDFQKGDIAEGYSVSREKKESFPLTVTSAQKNPTAFYLCAISISGSSYNEQFFGPGTRLTVL.

The chain links TRBV25-1 to TRBJ1-2. The CDR3 length is 13 residues. Germline CDR1 reads MGHDK; CDR2 reads SYGVNS. The CDR3 spells CASLKTEGRGYTF.

The V and J genes are TRBV4-1 and TRBJ2-1. CDR1 and CDR2 (germline): MGHRA, YSYEKL. The CDR3 runs to 12 residues. Here the CDR3 reads CASSLVGNEQFF.